This T cell receptor beta chain was found in a study of blood T cell repertoires in COVID-19. The age range of participants was about 18 to 95 years, with residence in around 22 US areas. Deletions cut 1 base from V and 5 bases from J, with 7 bases between. The germline V gene encodes CDR1 SGHTA and CDR2 FQGTGA. The CDR3 contains 13 residues. Generated by immunoSEQ multiplex PCR, the TCRdb table keeps only in-frame clones and is missing some. The profile shows approximately 330,000 clones, about 86% of them singletons. Material for sequencing was PBMCs or T cells enriched from blood (not recorded which). The TCR comes from a woman between 40 and 50 years old with acute COVID-19. The J gene is TRBJ2-3, the V gene TRBV7-3; possibly TRBD2 for D (6 bases). CDR3 nucleotide sequence: TGTGCCAGCAGCTTAAGGGACTTAGATACGCAGTATTTT. The encoded protein is CASSLRDLDTQYF. Full variable domain (missing parts from reference TRBV7-3 and TRBJ2-3): GAGVSQTPSNKVTEKGKYVELRCDPISGHTALYWYRQSLGQGPEFLIYFQGTGAADDSGLPNDRFFAVRPEGSVSTLKIQRTERGDSAVYLCASSLRDLDTQYFGPGTRLTVL.